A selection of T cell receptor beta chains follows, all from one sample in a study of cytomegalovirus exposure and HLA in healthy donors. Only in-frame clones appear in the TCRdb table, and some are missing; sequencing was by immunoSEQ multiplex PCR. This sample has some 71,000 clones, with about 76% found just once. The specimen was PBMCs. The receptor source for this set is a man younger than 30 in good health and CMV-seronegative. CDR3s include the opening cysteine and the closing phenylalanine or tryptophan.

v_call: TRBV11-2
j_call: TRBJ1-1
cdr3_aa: CASSLPPLDRFNTEAFF

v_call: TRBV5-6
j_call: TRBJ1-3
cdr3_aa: CASSLGGTAGNTIYF

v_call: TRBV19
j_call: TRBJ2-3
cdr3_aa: CASSTTQVTDTQYF

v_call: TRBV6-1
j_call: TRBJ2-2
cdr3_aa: CASRERQGLTGELFF

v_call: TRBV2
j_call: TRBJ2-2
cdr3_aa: CASYTRGENTGELFF

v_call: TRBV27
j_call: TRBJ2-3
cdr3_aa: CASSLRWQGTDTQYF

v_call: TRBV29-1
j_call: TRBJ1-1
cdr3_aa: CSVDGLVTGLLNTEAFF

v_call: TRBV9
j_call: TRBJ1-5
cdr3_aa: CASSASQGAGQPQHF

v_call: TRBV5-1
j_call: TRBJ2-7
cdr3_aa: CASSRNDSPLSEQYF

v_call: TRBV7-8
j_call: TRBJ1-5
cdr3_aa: CASSLEPRTGDNQPQHF

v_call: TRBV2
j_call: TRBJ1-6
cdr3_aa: CASRERQGDNSPLHF

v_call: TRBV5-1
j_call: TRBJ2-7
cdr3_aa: CASSLESGGQYEQYF

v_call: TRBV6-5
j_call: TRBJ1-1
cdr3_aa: CASRQGTVNTEAFF

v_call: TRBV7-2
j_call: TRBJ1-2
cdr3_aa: CASSLVREGYTF

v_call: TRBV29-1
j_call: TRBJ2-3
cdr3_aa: CSVFLPGHTDTQYF

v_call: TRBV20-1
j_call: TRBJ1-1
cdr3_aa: CSALGAGEAFF

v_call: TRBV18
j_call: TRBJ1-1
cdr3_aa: CASSVGTPVVGMNTEAFF

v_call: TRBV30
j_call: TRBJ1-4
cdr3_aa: CAGATGQNEKLFF

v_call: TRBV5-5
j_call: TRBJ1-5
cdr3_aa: CASSSYLAGRDSNQPQHF

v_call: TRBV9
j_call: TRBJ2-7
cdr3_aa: CASSPFLQGNEQYF

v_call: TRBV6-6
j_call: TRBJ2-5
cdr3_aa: CASKQGSQETQYF

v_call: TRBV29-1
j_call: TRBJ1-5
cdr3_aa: CSVVGGAGNQPQHF

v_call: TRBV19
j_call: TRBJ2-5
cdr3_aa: CASSSGTGGGETQYF

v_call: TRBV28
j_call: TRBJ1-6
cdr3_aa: CASSNHRVGGPLHF

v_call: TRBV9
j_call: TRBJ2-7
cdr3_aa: CASSVGASGAYEQYF

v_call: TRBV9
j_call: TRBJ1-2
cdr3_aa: CASSVATGRGSYTF

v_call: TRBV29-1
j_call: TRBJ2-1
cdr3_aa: CSVEPRYNEQFF

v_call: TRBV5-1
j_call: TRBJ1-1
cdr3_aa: CASRGGSRVATEAFF

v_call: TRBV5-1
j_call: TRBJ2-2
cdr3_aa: CASSLGDTGELFF

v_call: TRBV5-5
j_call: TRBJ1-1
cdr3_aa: CASSRTGLAAFF

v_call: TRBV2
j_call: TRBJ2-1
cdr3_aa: CASSIFPSGEEGEQFF

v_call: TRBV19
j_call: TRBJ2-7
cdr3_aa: CASSGRDSPYEQYF

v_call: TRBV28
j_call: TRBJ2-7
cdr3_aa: CASALLGHRINYEQYF

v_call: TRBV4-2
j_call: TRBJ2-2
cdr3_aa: CASSQDLAGSPGELFF

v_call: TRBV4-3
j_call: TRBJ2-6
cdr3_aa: CASSQDLGAGANVLTF

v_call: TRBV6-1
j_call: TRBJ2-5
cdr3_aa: CASSEFPGGAAVETQYF

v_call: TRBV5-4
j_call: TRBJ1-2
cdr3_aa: CASSSGTGIIYGYTF

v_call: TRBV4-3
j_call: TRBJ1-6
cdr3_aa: CASSQDIDRSNSPLHF

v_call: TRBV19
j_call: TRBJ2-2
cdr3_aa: CASSITGGTGELFF

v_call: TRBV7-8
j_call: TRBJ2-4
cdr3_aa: CASSARLGIQYF

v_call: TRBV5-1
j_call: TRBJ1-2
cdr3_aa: CASSTGQGYGYTF

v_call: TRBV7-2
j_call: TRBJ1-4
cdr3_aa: CASSADRTYEKLFF